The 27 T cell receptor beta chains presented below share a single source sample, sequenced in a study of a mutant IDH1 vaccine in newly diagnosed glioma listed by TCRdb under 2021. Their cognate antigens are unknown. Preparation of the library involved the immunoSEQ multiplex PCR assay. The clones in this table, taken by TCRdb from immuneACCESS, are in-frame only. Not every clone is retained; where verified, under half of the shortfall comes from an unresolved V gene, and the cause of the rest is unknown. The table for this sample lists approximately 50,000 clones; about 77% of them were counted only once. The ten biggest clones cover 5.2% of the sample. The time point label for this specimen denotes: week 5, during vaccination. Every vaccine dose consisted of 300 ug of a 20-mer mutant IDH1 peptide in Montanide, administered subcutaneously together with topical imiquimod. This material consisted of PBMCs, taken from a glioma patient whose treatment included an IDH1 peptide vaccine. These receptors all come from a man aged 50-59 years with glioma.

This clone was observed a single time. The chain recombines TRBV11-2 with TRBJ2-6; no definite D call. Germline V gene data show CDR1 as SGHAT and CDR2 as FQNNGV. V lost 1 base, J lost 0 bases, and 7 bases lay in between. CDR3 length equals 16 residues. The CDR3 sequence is CASSLGPVSGANVLTF. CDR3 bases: TGTGCCAGCAGCTTAGGACCGGTCTCTGGGGCCAACGTCCTGACTTTC.

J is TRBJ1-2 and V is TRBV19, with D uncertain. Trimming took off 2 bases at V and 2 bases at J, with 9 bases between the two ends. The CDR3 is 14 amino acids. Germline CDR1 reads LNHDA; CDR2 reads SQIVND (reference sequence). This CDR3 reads CASSIPGLNYGYTF. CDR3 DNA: TGTGCCAGTAGTATACCAGGCTTGAACTATGGCTACACCTTC.

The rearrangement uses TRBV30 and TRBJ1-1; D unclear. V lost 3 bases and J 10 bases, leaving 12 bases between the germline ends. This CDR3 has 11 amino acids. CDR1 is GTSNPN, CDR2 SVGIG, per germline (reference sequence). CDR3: CAWRSMLSAFF. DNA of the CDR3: TGTGCCTGGAGGAGTATGTTGTCAGCTTTCTTT.

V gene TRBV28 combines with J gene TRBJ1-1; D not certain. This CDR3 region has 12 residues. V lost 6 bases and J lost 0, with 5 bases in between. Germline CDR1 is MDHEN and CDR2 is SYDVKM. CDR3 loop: CASRRVNTEAFF. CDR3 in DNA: TGTGCCAGCAGGAGAGTGAACACTGAAGCTTTCTTT.

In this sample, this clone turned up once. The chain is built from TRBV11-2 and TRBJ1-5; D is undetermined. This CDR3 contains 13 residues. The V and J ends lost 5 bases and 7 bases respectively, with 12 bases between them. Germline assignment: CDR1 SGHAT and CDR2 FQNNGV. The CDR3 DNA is TGTGCCAGCAGCCTTCACCCGGCCCAGCCCCAGCATTTT. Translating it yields CASSLHPAQPQHF.

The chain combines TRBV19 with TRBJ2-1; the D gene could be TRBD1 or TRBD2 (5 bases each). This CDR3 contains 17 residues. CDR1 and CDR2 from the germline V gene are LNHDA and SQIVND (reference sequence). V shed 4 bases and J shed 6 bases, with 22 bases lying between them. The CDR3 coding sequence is TGTGCCAGTAGTACCATCCAGGGTATAGGGGCGGGCAATGAGCAGTTCTTC. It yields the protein CASSTIQGIGAGNEQFF.

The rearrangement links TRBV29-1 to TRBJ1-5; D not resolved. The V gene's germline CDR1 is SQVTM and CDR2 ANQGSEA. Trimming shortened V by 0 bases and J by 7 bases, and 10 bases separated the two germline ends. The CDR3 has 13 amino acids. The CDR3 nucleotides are TGCAGCGTTGAAGAGCAAGACGGGCAGCCCCAGCATTTT. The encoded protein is CSVEEQDGQPQHF.

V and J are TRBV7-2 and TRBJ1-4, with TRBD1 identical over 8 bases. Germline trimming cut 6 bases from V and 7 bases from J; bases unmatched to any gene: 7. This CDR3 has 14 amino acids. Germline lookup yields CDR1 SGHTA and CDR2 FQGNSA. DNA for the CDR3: TGTGCCAGCAGGAAGACAGGGGTGGGTGAAAAACTGTTTTTT. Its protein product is CASRKTGVGEKLFF. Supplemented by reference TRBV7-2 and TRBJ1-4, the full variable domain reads GAGVSQSPSNKVTEKGKDVELRCDPISGHTALYWYRQSLGQGLEFLIYFQGNSAPDKSGLPSDRFSAERTGGSVSTLTIQRTQQEDSAVYLCASRKTGVGEKLFFGSGTQLSVL.

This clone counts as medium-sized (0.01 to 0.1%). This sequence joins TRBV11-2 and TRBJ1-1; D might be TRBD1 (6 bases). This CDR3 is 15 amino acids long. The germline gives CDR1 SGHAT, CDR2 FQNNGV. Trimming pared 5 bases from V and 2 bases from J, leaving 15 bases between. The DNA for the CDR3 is TGTGCCAGCAGCCTTTCGGGACACCCTAACACTGAAGCTTTCTTT. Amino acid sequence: CASSLSGHPNTEAFF. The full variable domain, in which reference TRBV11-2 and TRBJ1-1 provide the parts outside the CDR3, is EAGVAQSPRYKIIEKRQSVAFWCNPISGHATLYWYQQILGQGPKLLIQFQNNGVVDDSQLPKDRFSAERLKGVDSTLKIQPAKLEDSAVYLCASSLSGHPNTEAFFGQGTRLTVV.

The CDR3 here is CAISEFGPDTEAFF. The CDR3 DNA reads as TGTGCCATCAGTGAGTTTGGTCCGGACACTGAAGCTTTCTTT. The V call is TRBV10-3, the J call TRBJ1-1; D gene ambiguous. This CDR3 is 14 amino acids long. Germline V lookup: CDR1 ENHRY, CDR2 SYGVKD. V lost 1 base and J lost 3, with 9 bases in between.

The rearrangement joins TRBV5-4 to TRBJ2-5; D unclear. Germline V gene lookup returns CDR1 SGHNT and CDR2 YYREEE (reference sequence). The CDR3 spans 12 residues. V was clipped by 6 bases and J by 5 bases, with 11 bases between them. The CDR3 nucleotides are TGTGCCAGCAACCTCAAAGGGGAGACCCAGTACTTC. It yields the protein CASNLKGETQYF.

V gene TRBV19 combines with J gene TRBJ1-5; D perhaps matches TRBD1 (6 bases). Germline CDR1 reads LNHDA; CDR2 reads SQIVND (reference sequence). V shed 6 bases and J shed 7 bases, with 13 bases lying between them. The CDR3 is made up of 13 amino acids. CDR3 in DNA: TGTGCCAGTAGCCTGGGGGGGGCACAGCCCCAGCATTTT. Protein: CASSLGGAQPQHF.

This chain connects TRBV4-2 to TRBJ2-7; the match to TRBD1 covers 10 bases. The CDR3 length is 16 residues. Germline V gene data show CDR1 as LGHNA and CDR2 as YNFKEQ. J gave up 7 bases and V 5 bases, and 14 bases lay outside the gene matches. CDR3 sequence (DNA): TGTGCCAGCAGCAAATCTCAGGGGACAGGGGCGCAAGAGCAGTACTTC. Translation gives CASSKSQGTGAQEQYF.

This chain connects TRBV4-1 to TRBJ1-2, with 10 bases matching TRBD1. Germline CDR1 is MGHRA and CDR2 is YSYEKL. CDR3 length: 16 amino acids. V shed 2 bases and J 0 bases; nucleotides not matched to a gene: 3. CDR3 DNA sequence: TGCGCCAGCAGCCAACCTGGACAGGGGGCTAACTATGGCTACACCTTC. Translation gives CASSQPGQGANYGYTF.

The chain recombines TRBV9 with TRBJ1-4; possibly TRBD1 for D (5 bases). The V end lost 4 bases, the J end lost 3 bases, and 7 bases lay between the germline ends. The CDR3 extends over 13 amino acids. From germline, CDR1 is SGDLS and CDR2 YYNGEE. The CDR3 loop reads CASSRGANEKLFF. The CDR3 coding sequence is TGTGCCAGCAGCAGAGGGGCTAATGAAAAACTGTTTTTT.

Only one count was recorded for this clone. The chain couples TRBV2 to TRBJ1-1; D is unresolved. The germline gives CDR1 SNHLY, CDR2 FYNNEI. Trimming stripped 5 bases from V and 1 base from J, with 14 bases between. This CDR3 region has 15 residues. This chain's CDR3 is CASSMKEGKNTEAFF. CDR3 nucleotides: TGTGCCAGCAGTATGAAGGAGGGAAAGAACACTGAAGCTTTCTTT.

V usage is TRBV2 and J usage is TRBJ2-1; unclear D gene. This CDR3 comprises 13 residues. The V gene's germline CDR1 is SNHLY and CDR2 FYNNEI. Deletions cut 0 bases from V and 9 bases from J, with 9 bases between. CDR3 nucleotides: TGTGCCAGCAGTGAAGCAGAAGGGATTGAGCAGTTCTTC. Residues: CASSEAEGIEQFF.

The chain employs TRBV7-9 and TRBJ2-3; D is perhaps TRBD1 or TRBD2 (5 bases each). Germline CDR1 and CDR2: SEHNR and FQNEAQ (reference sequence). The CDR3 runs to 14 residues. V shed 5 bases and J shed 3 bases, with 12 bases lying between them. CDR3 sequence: CASSERDGTDTQYF. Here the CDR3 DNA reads TGTGCCAGCAGCGAGAGGGACGGAACAGATACGCAGTATTTT.

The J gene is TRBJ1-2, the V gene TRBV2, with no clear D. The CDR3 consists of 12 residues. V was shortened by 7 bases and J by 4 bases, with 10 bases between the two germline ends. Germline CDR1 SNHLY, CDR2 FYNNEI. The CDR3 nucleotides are TGTGCCAGCACCAATGTGGGCTATGGCTACACCTTC. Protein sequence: CASTNVGYGYTF.

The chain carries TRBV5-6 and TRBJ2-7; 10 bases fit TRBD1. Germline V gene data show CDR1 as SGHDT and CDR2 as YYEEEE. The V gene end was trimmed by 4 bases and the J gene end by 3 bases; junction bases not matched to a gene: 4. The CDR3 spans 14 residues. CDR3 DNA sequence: TGTGCCAGCAGCACCGGGACAGGGGTCTACGAGCAGTACTTC. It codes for CASSTGTGVYEQYF.

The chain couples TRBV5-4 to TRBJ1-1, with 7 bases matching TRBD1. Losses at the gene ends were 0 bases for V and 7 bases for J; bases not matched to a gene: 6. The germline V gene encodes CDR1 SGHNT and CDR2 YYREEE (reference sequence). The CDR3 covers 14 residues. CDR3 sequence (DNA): TGTGCCAGCAGCTTGGCGGGGAACAGGGGTGAAGCTTTCTTT. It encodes CASSLAGNRGEAFF.

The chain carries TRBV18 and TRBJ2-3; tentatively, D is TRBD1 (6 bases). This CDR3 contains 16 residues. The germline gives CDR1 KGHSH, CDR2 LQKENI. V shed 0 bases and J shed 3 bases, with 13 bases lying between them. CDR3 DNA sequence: TGTGCCAGCTCACCACCGATGGGGGCAGGTACAGATACGCAGTATTTT. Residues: CASSPPMGAGTDTQYF. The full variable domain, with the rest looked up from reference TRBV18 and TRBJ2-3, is NAGVMQNPRHLVRRRGQEARLRCSPMKGHSHVYWYRQLPEEGLKFMVYLQKENIIDESGMPKERFSAEFPKEGPSILRIQQVVRGDSAAYFCASSPPMGAGTDTQYFGPGTRLTVL.

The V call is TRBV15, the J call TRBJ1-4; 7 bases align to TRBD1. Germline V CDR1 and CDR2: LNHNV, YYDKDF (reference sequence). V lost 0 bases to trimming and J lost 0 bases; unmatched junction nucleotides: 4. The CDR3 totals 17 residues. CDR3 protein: CATSREQGPATNEKLFF. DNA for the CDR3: TGTGCCACCAGCAGAGAACAGGGGCCTGCAACTAATGAAAAACTGTTTTTT.

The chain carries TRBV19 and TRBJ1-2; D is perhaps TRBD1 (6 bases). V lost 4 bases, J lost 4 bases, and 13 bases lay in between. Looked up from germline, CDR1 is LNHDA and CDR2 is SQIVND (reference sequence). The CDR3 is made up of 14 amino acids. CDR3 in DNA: TGTGCCAGTAGTACGACGGGGGGGGCCTATGGCTACACCTTC. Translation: CASSTTGGAYGYTF.

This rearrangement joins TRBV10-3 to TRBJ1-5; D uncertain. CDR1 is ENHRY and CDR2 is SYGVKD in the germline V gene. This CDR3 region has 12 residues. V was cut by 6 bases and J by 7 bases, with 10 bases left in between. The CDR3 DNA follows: TGTGCCATCAGGGCGCCCGGACAGCCCCAGCATTTT. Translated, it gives CAIRAPGQPQHF.

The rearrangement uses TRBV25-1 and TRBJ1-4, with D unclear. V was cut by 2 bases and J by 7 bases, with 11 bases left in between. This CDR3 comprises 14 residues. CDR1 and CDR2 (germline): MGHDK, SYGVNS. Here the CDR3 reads CASSESIRREKLFF. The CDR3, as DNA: TGTGCCAGCAGTGAAAGCATCCGGCGTGAAAAACTGTTTTTT.

The CDR3 protein is CASSQDSGIGNYGYTF. CDR3 nucleotides: TGCGCCAGCAGCCAAGATAGTGGCATCGGGAACTATGGCTACACCTTC. The V and J genes are TRBV4-3 and TRBJ1-2; no reliable D call. The CDR3 length is 16 residues. The V gene lost 0 bases and the J gene lost 2 bases, with 13 bases spanning the gap. From germline, CDR1 is LGHNA and CDR2 YSLEER.